This is a list of T cell receptor beta chains from one sample in a study of spatial heterogeneity in lung cancer. TCRdb ran MiXCR on the 5' RACE reads and lists one entry per CDR3 protein. The table includes 20,000 to 25,000 distinct CDR3 sequences, approximately 6.2% detected once. This sample comprised PBMCs, obtained at surgery. The receptors stem from a male donor with early-stage non-small cell lung cancer. Both conserved end residues are part of each CDR3. Each record gives: D gene, clone size, J gene, V gene, CDR3 protein, CDR3 DNA. D genes are given only for firm matches. The listing skips clone size in some rows; elsewhere it reads once, few, many or a size class.

NA,many,TRBJ1-2,TRBV7-9,CASAYGGGYTF,TGTGCCAGCGCATACGGCGGTGGCTACACCTTC
TRBD2,few,TRBJ2-5,TRBV4-2,CASSPRAGREQETQYF,TGTGCCAGCAGCCCCCGTGCAGGGAGGGAACAAGAGACCCAGTACTTC
NA,medium-sized,TRBJ2-5,TRBV6-1,CASSGSSQGIGETQYF,TGTGCCAGCAGCGGCTCCTCCCAGGGAATTGGAGAGACCCAGTACTTC
NA,many,TRBJ2-7,TRBV12-3/TRBV12-4,CASSFGTYDTYEQYF,TGTGCCAGCAGTTTTGGGACTTATGACACCTACGAGCAGTACTTC
TRBD1,many,TRBJ1-5,TRBV11-2,CASSRQGTGNQPQHF,TGTGCCAGCAGCCGACAGGGGACGGGCAATCAGCCCCAGCATTTT
NA,many,TRBJ1-3,TRBV7-8,CASSLRDKFVGNTIYF,TGTGCCAGCAGCTTAAGGGACAAATTCGTAGGAAACACCATATATTTT
TRBD1,many,TRBJ2-5,TRBV12-3/TRBV12-4,CASSLGTGALETQYF,TGTGCCAGCAGTTTAGGGACAGGGGCTTTGGAGACCCAGTACTTC
TRBD1,many,TRBJ1-2,TRBV30,CAWTGQTTNYGYTF,TGTGCCTGGACGGGACAGACAACTAACTATGGCTACACCTTC
NA,many,TRBJ2-2,TRBV5-1,CASSLAGADTGELFF,TGCGCCAGCAGCTTGGCGGGGGCTGACACCGGGGAGCTGTTTTTT
TRBD1,many,TRBJ2-2,TRBV6-2/TRBV6-3,CASRGGQGNTGELFF,TGTGCCAGCAGGGGCGGACAGGGGAACACCGGGGAGCTGTTTTTT
TRBD2,many,TRBJ2-1,TRBV5-1,CASSPVSGSSHNEQFF,TGCGCCAGCAGCCCGGTTAGCGGGAGCTCCCACAATGAGCAGTTCTTC
NA,many,TRBJ2-7,TRBV27,CASRPQGALNEQYF,TGTGCCAGCAGGCCGCAGGGAGCATTAAACGAGCAGTACTTC
NA,NA,TRBJ1-2,TRBV5-1,CASSLAGDYGYTF,TGCGCCAGCAGCTTGGCAGGGGACTATGGCTACACCTTC
NA,NA,TRBJ2-2,TRBV6-5,CASRKSTGTGELFF,TGTGCCAGCAGAAAGTCGACAGGTACCGGGGAGCTGTTTTTT
NA,few,TRBJ2-3,TRBV9,CASSPRTPRSDTQYF,TGTGCCAGCAGCCCACGCACCCCTAGGAGTGATACGCAGTATTTT
NA,NA,TRBJ2-1,TRBV6-5,CASSRPGQTPNEQFF,TGTGCCAGCAGTCGTCCCGGTCAGACCCCCAATGAGCAGTTCTTC
NA,many,TRBJ2-1,TRBV4-3,CASSQRSGFPARSF,TGCGCCAGCAGCCAACGCAGCGGGTTCCCGGCAAGATCCTTC
NA,NA,TRBJ2-1,TRBV27,CASSLSTALAGNEQFF,TGTGCCAGCAGTTTATCCACAGCCCTGGCAGGAAATGAGCAGTTCTTC
NA,many,TRBJ2-7,TRBV7-9,CASSLAVPYEQYF,TGTGCCAGCAGCTTAGCGGTTCCATACGAGCAGTACTTC
TRBD1,NA,TRBJ2-5,TRBV7-9,CASSAPGGGETQYF,TGTGCCAGCAGCGCACCAGGGGGCGGAGAGACCCAGTACTTC
TRBD2,NA,TRBJ2-3,TRBV9,CASSVGDSGGPDTQYF,TGTGCCAGCAGCGTAGGTGATAGCGGGGGCCCCGATACGCAGTATTTT
NA,many,TRBJ2-2,TRBV7-3,CASSRTTANTGELFF,TGTGCCAGCAGCCGAACCACAGCGAACACCGGGGAGCTGTTTTTT
NA,NA,TRBJ1-4,TRBV6-5,CASSYSRDGNEKLFF,TGTGCCAGCAGTTACTCCCGGGACGGCAATGAAAAACTGTTTTTT
NA,many,TRBJ2-5,TRBV11-2,CASSPWARGQETQYF,TGTGCCAGCAGCCCCTGGGCGAGGGGTCAAGAGACCCAGTACTTC
NA,many,TRBJ2-1,TRBV27,CASTLSSYNEQFF,TGTGCCAGCACCCTGAGCTCCTACAATGAGCAGTTCTTC
TRBD1,few,TRBJ2-2,TRBV12-3/TRBV12-4,CASSPNRGRTGELFF,TGTGCCAGCAGCCCCAACAGGGGCCGCACCGGGGAGCTGTTTTTT
TRBD2,few,TRBJ2-2,TRBV4-1,CASLPSLGGRANTGELFF,TGCGCCAGCCTGCCGTCGCTAGGCGGGAGGGCGAACACCGGGGAGCTGTTTTTT
NA,medium-sized,TRBJ2-2,TRBV28,CASKYLAAGELFF,TGTGCCAGCAAGTATCTGGCAGCCGGGGAGCTGTTTTTT
NA,NA,TRBJ1-1,TRBV28,CASSLGGPGNTEAFF,TGTGCCAGCAGTTTAGGGGGACCGGGGAACACTGAAGCTTTCTTT
TRBD2,many,TRBJ2-7,TRBV6-5,CASRTEREGHVGQYF,TGTGCCAGCAGGACGGAGCGGGAGGGCCACGTAGGGCAGTACTTC
NA,medium-sized,TRBJ2-3,TRBV9,CASSSRETTDTQYF,TGTGCCAGCAGCTCCCGAGAGACCACAGATACGCAGTATTTT
NA,many,TRBJ1-2,TRBV20-1,CGGHPNAYGYTF,TGCGGCGGTCACCCAAACGCCTATGGCTACACCTTC
TRBD2,many,TRBJ2-3,TRBV6-5,CASSYSTSGNLFSTDTQYF,TGTGCCAGCAGTTACTCGACTAGCGGAAACCTATTTAGCACAGATACGCAGTATTTT
TRBD1,large,TRBJ1-4,TRBV20-1,CSALDRVTNEKLFF,TGCAGTGCCCTGGACAGGGTAACTAATGAAAAACTGTTTTTT
NA,many,TRBJ2-1,TRBV2,CASSVQGTYNEQFF,TGTGCCAGCAGTGTCCAGGGTACCTACAATGAGCAGTTCTTC
NA,many,TRBJ1-5,TRBV10-3,CAISESGGNQPQHF,TGTGCCATCAGTGAGTCAGGGGGGAATCAGCCCCAGCATTTT
NA,NA,TRBJ1-1,TRBV5-1,CASSLAPTGGEAFF,TGCGCCAGCAGCTTGGCCCCCACCGGGGGTGAAGCTTTCTTT
TRBD1,few,TRBJ1-3,TRBV20-1,CSAQPQGQGAGNTIYF,TGCAGTGCTCAACCCCAGGGACAGGGGGCTGGAAACACCATATATTTT
TRBD1,few,TRBJ1-3,TRBV28,CASSLGQVFASGNTIYF,TGTGCCAGCAGTCTCGGACAGGTTTTCGCCTCTGGAAACACCATATATTTT
NA,many,TRBJ1-2,TRBV19,CASSIPAHRNYGYTF,TGTGCCAGTAGTATACCCGCACACCGTAACTATGGCTACACCTTC
TRBD2,many,TRBJ2-5,TRBV2,CASSGGLAGEGETQYF,TGTGCCAGCAGCGGTGGACTAGCGGGAGAGGGGGAGACCCAGTACTTC
NA,few,TRBJ2-7,TRBV5-6,CASSFFGGEQYF,TGTGCCAGCAGCTTTTTCGGGGGCGAGCAGTACTTC
TRBD2,few,TRBJ2-7,TRBV6-1,CASRETLAGTASYEQYF,TGTGCCAGCAGGGAAACACTAGCGGGGACAGCCTCCTACGAGCAGTACTTC
TRBD2,many,TRBJ2-1,TRBV24-1,CATSVSGSRWNEQFF,TGTGCCACCAGTGTTAGCGGGAGTAGGTGGAATGAGCAGTTCTTC
NA,few,TRBJ2-5,TRBV7-9,CASSPPGLRWLTQYF,TGTGCCAGCAGCCCTCCGGGACTTCGCTGGTTGACCCAGTACTTC